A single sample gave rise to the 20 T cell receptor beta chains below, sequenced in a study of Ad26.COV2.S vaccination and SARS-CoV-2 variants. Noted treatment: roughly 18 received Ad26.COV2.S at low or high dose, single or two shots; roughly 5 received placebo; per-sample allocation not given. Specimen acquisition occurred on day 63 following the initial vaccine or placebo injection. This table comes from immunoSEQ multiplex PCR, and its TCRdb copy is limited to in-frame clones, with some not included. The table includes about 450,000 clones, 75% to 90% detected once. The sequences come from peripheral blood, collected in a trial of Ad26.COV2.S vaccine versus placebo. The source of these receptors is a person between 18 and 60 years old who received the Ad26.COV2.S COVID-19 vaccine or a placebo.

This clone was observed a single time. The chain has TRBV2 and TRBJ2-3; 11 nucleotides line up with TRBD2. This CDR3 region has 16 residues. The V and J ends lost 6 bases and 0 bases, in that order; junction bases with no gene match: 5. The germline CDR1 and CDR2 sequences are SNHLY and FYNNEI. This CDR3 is CASRQLAGVSTDTQYF. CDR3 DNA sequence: TGTGCCAGCAGACAACTAGCGGGGGTTAGCACAGATACGCAGTATTTT. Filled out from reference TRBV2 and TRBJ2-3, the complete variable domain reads EPEVTQTPSHQVTQMGQEVILRCVPISNHLYFYWYRQILGQKVEFLVSFYNNEISEKSEIFDDQFSVERPDGSNFTLKIRSTKLEDSAMYFCASRQLAGVSTDTQYFGPGTRLTVL.

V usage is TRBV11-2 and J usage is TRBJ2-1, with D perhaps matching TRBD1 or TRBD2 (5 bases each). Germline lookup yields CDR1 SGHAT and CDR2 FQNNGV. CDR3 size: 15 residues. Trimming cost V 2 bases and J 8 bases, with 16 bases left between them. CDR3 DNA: TGTGCCAGCAGCTTACCGGGGACCCGTGGGGATGAGCAGTTCTTC. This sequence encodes CASSLPGTRGDEQFF.

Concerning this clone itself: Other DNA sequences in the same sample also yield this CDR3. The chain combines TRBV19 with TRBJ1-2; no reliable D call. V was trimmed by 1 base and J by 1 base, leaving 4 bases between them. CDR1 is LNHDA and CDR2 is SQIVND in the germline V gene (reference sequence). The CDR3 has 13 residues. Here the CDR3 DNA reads TGTGCCAGTAGTATAGCTGGTAACTATGGCTACACCTTC. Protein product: CASSIAGNYGYTF.

The chain's CDR3 is CASIRDNYEQYF. The CDR3 bases are TGTGCCAGCATCCGGGACAACTACGAGCAGTACTTC. The gene calls are TRBV2 and TRBJ2-7; D possibly corresponds to TRBD1 (6 bases). This CDR3 spans 12 amino acids. V shed 7 bases and J shed 3 bases, with 10 bases lying between them. Germline CDR1 is SNHLY and CDR2 is FYNNEI.

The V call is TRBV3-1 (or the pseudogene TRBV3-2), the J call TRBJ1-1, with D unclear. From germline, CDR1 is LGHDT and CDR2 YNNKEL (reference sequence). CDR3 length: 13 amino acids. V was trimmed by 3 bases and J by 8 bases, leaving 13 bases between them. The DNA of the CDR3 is TGTGCCAGCAGCCATAAAAGGGTGAGCGAAGCTTTCTTT. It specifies CASSHKRVSEAFF.

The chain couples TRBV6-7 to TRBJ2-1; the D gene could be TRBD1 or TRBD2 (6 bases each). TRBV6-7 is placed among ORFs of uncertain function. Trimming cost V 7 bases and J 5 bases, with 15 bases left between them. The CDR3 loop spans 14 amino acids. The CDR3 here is CASKGGRPHNEQFF. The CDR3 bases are TGTGCCAGCAAAGGGGGGCGGCCACACAATGAGCAGTTCTTC.

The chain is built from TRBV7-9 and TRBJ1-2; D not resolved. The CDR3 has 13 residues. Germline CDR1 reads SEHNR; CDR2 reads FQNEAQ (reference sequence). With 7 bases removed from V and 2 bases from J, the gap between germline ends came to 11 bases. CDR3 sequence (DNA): TGTGCCAGCACCCTAGATGGAAACTATGGCTACACCTTC. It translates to CASTLDGNYGYTF.

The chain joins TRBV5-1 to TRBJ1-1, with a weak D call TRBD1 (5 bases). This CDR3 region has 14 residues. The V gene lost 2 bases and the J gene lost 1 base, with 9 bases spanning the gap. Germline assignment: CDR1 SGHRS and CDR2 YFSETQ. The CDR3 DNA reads TGCGCCAGCAGCTTTTCGCAGGGGAACACTGAAGCTTTCTTT. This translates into CASSFSQGNTEAFF.

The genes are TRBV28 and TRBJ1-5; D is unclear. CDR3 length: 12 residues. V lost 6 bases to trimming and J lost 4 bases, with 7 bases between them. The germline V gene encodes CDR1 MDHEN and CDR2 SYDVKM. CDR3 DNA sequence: TGTGCCAGCAGGACAAATAATCAGCCCCAGCATTTT. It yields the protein CASRTNNQPQHF.

The CDR3 region has the DNA TGTGCCAGCAGGCCCCGGCCAAACCAGCCCCAGCATTTT. It is translated as CASRPRPNQPQHF. The V and J genes are TRBV6-5 and TRBJ1-5, with no clear D. The V end was cut by 6 bases, the J end by 7 bases, with 13 bases between. Looked up from germline, CDR1 is MNHEY and CDR2 is SVGAGI. CDR3 length equals 13 residues.

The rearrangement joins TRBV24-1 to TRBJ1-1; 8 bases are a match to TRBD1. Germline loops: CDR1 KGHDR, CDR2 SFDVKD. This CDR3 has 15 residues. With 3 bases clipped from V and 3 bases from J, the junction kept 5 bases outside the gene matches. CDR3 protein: CATSDATGGDTEAFF. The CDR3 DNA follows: TGTGCCACCAGTGATGCTACAGGGGGGGACACTGAAGCTTTCTTT.

CDR3 bases: TGCGCCAGCACGGGGGGTGTGGGCACAGATACGCAGTATTTT. Translation gives CASTGGVGTDTQYF. The V and J genes are TRBV5-1 and TRBJ2-3; 7 positions agree with TRBD2. The CDR3 contains 14 residues. Germline CDR1 SGHRS, CDR2 YFSETQ. The V gene end was trimmed by 6 bases and the J gene end by 1 base; junction bases not matched to a gene: 5. Drawing the rest from reference TRBV5-1 and TRBJ2-3, the complete variable domain is KAGVTQTPRYLIKTRGQQVTLSCSPISGHRSVSWYQQTPGQGLQFLFEYFSETQRNKGNFPGRFSGRQFSNSRSEMNVSTLELGDSALYLCASTGGVGTDTQYFGPGTRLTVL.

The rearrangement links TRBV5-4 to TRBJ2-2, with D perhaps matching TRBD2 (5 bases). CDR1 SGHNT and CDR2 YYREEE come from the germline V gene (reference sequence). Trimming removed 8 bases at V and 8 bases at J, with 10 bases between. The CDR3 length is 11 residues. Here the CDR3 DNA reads TGTGCCAGTACCCGGGGTGGGGAGCTGTTTTTT. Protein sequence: CASTRGGELFF.

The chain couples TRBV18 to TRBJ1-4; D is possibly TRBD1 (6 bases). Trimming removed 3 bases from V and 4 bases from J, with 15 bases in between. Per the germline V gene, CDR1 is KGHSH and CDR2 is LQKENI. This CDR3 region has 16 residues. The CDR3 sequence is CASSPQRQEFNEKLFF. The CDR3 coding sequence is TGTGCCAGCTCACCCCAGAGACAGGAGTTTAATGAAAAACTGTTTTTT.

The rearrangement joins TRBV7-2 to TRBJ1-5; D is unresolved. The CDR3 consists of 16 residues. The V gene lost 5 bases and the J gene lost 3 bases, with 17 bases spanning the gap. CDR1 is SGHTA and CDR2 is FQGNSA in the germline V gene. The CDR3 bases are TGTGCCAGCAGCCCAAGGGCAGGATTAATCAATCAGCCCCAGCATTTT. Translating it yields CASSPRAGLINQPQHF.

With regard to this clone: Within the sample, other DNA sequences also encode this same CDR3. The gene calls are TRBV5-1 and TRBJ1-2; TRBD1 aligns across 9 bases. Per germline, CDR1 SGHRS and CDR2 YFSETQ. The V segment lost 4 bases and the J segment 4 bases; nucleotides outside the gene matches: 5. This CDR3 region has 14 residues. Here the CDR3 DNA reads TGCGCCAGCAGCCGGGGACAGGGCAGCTATGGCTACACCTTC. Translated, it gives CASSRGQGSYGYTF.

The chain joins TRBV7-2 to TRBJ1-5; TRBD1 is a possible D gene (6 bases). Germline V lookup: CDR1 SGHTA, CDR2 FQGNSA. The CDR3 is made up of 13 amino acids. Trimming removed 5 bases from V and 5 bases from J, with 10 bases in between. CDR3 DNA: TGTGCCAGCAGCCGGGACAACCATCAGCCCCAGCATTTT. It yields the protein CASSRDNHQPQHF.

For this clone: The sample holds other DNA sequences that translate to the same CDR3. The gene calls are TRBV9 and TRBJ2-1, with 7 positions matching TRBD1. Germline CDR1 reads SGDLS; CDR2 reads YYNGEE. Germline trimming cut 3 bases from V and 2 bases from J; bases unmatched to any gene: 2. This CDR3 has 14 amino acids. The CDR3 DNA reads TGTGCCAGCAGCGCGACAGGGACCTACAATGAGCAGTTCTTC. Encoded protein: CASSATGTYNEQFF.

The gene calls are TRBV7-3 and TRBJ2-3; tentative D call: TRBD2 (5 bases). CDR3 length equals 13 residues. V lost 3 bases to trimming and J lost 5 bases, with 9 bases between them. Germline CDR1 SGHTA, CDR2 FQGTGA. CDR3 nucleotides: TGTGCCAGCAGCTTCGGGGTAGTAGATACGCAGTATTTT. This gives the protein CASSFGVVDTQYF.

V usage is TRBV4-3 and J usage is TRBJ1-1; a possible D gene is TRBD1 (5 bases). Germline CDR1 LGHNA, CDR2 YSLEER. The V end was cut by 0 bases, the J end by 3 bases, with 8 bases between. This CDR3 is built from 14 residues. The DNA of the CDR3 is TGCGCCAGCAGCCAAGATTTAGGGGACACTGAAGCTTTCTTT. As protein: CASSQDLGDTEAFF.